This TCR beta chain originates from a study of type 1 regulatory T cells. At the level of the study: T-allo10 is a Tr1-enriched, alloantigen-specific CD4 T cell product made in vitro.

The V gene's germline CDR1 is SGHRS and CDR2 YFSETQ. The CDR3 is 12 amino acids. V lost 4 bases, J lost 11 bases, and 15 bases lay in between. This clonotype showed up just a few times. One entry per CDR3 protein results from TCRdb running MiXCR on the reads. The table shows around 88,000 distinct CDR3 sequences, with about a third occurring only once. This receptor was identified in a human donor in good health. This chain joins TRBV5-1 and TRBJ1-1, with no clear D. The sequenced sample was CD4+ T cells, either the whole sample or a sorted fraction (not recorded which). The chain's CDR3 is CASSPPGGDAFF. For the CDR3, the DNA is TGCGCCAGCAGCCCCCCGGGAGGCGACGCTTTCTTT.